These 30 T cell receptor beta chains were sequenced from one sample in a study of cytomegalovirus exposure and HLA in healthy donors. Repertoires were generated with immunoSEQ multiplex PCR, while TCRdb's copy carries only in-frame clones and drops some. The data contain 200,000 to 300,000 clones, more than 75% of them singletons. Material: PBMCs. The receptors derive from a woman aged 25 to 39 in good health and CMV-seropositive.

This sequence joins TRBV30 and TRBJ1-4; 8 bases line up with TRBD1. J lost 7 bases, V lost 0 bases, and 4 bases had no gene match. Germline CDR1 GTSNPN, CDR2 SVGIG (reference sequence). This CDR3 is built from 14 residues. The CDR3 region has the DNA TGTGCCTGGAGTGTAACAGGGGGGTTTGAAAAACTGTTTTTT. The encoded protein is CAWSVTGGFEKLFF. The complete variable domain, with remaining parts taken from reference TRBV30 and TRBJ1-4, reads SQTIHQWPATLVQPVGSPLSLECTVEGTSNPNLYWYRQAAGRGLQLLFYSVGIGQISSEVPQNLSASRPQDRQFILSSKKLLLSDSGFYLCAWSVTGGFEKLFFGSGTQLSVL.

The chain carries TRBV28 and TRBJ2-5, with 7 positions matching TRBD1. The germline gives CDR1 MDHEN, CDR2 SYDVKM. J gave up 0 bases and V 2 bases, and 9 bases lay outside the gene matches. The CDR3 length is 17 residues. CDR3 DNA: TGTGCCAGCAGTTTACCCCGACAGGGAACGTACCAAGAGACCCAGTACTTC. Its protein is CASSLPRQGTYQETQYF.

The chain employs TRBV11-3 and TRBJ2-1; TRBD1 might be the D (5 bases). CDR1 and CDR2 from the germline V gene are SGHNT and YENEEA. V lost 7 bases and J lost 7, with 17 bases in between. The CDR3 has 14 residues. This CDR3 is CASTKGVSGNEQFF. CDR3 coding DNA: TGTGCCAGCACCAAAGGGGTTTCGGGTAATGAGCAGTTCTTC.

The chain recombines TRBV13 with TRBJ2-7; D unclear. CDR1 and CDR2 from the germline V gene are PRHDT and FYEKMQ (reference sequence). The length of the CDR3 is 15 residues. V was clipped by 0 bases and J by 2 bases, with 11 bases between them. The CDR3 DNA reads TGTGCCAGCAGCTTAGGTCCCCGGGTACCCTACGAGCAGTACTTC. It encodes CASSLGPRVPYEQYF.

The rearrangement joins TRBV29-1 to TRBJ2-4; a weak D match, TRBD2 (5 bases). Trimming left V 0 bases short and J 0 bases short, with 15 bases between. The CDR3 runs 17 residues. Germline lookup yields CDR1 SQVTM and CDR2 ANQGSEA. This CDR3 is CSVEEEAAELAKNIQYF. The CDR3 nucleotides read TGCAGCGTTGAAGAGGAGGCTGCGGAGCTAGCCAAAAACATTCAGTACTTC.

For the CDR3, the DNA is TGTGCCAGCAGCTCACAGGGTTGGGACACCGGGGAGCTGTTTTTT. Translation: CASSSQGWDTGELFF. The chain has TRBV5-6 and TRBJ2-2, with a possible D match to TRBD1 (6 bases). Germline-derived CDR1 and CDR2 are SGHDT and YYEEEE. Trimming removed 3 bases from V and 3 bases from J, with 12 bases in between. The CDR3 length is 15 residues.

V usage is TRBV18 and J usage is TRBJ1-5, with no clear D. The length of the CDR3 is 15 residues. V was pared by 3 bases and J by 0 bases, with 9 bases between. The V gene's germline CDR1 is KGHSH and CDR2 LQKENI. CDR3 loop: CASSPQQDSNQPQHF. CDR3 DNA sequence: TGTGCCAGCTCACCGCAACAAGATAGCAATCAGCCCCAGCATTTT. The full variable domain, with the rest looked up from reference TRBV18 and TRBJ1-5, is NAGVMQNPRHLVRRRGQEARLRCSPMKGHSHVYWYRQLPEEGLKFMVYLQKENIIDESGMPKERFSAEFPKEGPSILRIQQVVRGDSAAYFCASSPQQDSNQPQHFGDGTRLSIL.

The rearrangement links TRBV6-6 to TRBJ1-5; 7 nucleotides agree with TRBD1. The CDR3 is 16 residues long. The V gene end was trimmed by 6 bases and the J gene end by 1 base; junction bases not matched to a gene: 9. Germline assignment: CDR1 MNHNY and CDR2 SVGAGI (reference sequence). CDR3 coding DNA: TGTGCCAGCAGCCTCAGACAGGGCCAAAGCAATCAGCCCCAGCATTTT. Residues: CASSLRQGQSNQPQHF.

This chain links TRBV5-1 with TRBJ2-5; D is possibly TRBD1 (5 bases). CDR1 SGHRS and CDR2 YFSETQ come from the germline V gene. The CDR3 has 14 amino acids. Trimming shortened V by 4 bases and J by 4 bases, and 14 bases separated the two germline ends. The chain's CDR3 is CASSPTWGRETQYF. The CDR3 DNA follows: TGCGCCAGCAGCCCCACTTGGGGCCGAGAGACCCAGTACTTC.

This clone was seen only a few times. The chain uses TRBV19 and TRBJ2-7, with 7 bases lining up with TRBD1. V shed 9 bases, J shed 2 bases, and the junction held 7 bases outside the gene matches. The CDR3 extends over 13 amino acids. Germline V lookup: CDR1 LNHDA, CDR2 SQIVND (reference sequence). The CDR3 loop reads CASGQELTYEQYF. Here the CDR3 DNA reads TGTGCCAGCGGACAGGAATTGACCTACGAGCAGTACTTC.

The chain has TRBV5-1 and TRBJ2-7, with TRBD2 matching over 12 bases. Per the germline V gene, CDR1 is SGHRS and CDR2 is YFSETQ. The V segment lost 4 bases and the J segment 3 bases; nucleotides outside the gene matches: 8. This CDR3 spans 16 amino acids. Here the CDR3 reads CASSLIRTSGVYEQYF. CDR3 nucleotide sequence: TGCGCCAGCAGCCTAATACGGACTAGCGGGGTCTACGAGCAGTACTTC.

The chain recombines TRBV29-1 with TRBJ2-7; 7 bases line up with TRBD2. The junction had 9 bases not matched to a gene; V was cut back by 5 bases and J by 2 bases. The CDR3 is 14 amino acids. Germline V lookup: CDR1 SQVTM, CDR2 ANQGSEA. CDR3 residues: CSVCFLAAPYEQYF. CDR3 coding DNA: TGCAGCGTTTGTTTTCTAGCGGCCCCCTACGAGCAGTACTTC.

The rearrangement links TRBV30 to TRBJ1-5; 12 bases are a match to TRBD1. Trimming cost V 0 bases and J 4 bases; bases outside gene matches: 16. CDR1 is GTSNPN, CDR2 SVGIG, per germline (reference sequence). This CDR3 region has 20 residues. Written as DNA, the CDR3 is TGTGCCTGGAGTGTACTCTCGTTCGGGACAGGGGGCGCGACGAATCAGCCCCAGCATTTT. This translates into CAWSVLSFGTGGATNQPQHF.

Only a few counts were recorded for this clone. The CDR3 spells CASSQGENTIYF. CDR3 nucleotide sequence: TGTGCCAGCAGCCAAGGAGAAAACACCATATATTTT. V and J are TRBV14 and TRBJ1-3; D call uncertain. V was clipped by 1 base and J by 6 bases, with 4 bases between them. Per the germline V gene, CDR1 is SGHDN and CDR2 is FVKESK. CDR3 size: 12 residues.

Remarks on this clone: An end of the junction differs from the germline gene, which may be a read error. V is TRBV15 and J is TRBJ1-1; 9 nucleotides align to TRBD1. The CDR3 extends over 14 amino acids. Germline V CDR1 and CDR2: LNHNV, YYDKDF (reference sequence). The CDR3 loop is CATSGDRGLTEAFF. Written as DNA, the CDR3 is TGTGCCACCAGCGGAGACAGGGGGTTGACTGAAGCTTTCTTT.

The chain is built from TRBV15 and TRBJ2-7; 7 nucleotides match TRBD2. This CDR3 is built from 14 residues. Germline V gene data show CDR1 as LNHNV and CDR2 as YYDKDF (reference sequence). Trimming removed 5 bases from V and 6 bases from J; junction bases left unmatched: 10. The DNA of the CDR3 is TGTGCCACCAGCCCGGAGCGGGGATGGGGCGAGCAGTACTTC. This gives the protein CATSPERGWGEQYF.

The chain links TRBV5-6 to TRBJ1-2, with 9 bases identical to TRBD1. Germline V gene data show CDR1 as SGHDT and CDR2 as YYEEEE. V shed 4 bases and J 6 bases; nucleotides not matched to a gene: 13. The CDR3 has 16 amino acids. CDR3 sequence (DNA): TGTGCCAGCAGCCGTGGGTCACAGGGGGCTCTTAATGGCTACACCTTC. It yields the protein CASSRGSQGALNGYTF.

The chain uses TRBV11-2 and TRBJ2-3, with 14 bases fitting TRBD2. The CDR3 runs to 18 residues. Per germline, CDR1 SGHAT and CDR2 FQNNGV. The V and J ends lost 4 bases and 0 bases, in that order; junction bases with no gene match: 6. The CDR3 sequence is CASSSAGTSGSSTDTQYF. The CDR3, as DNA: TGTGCCAGCAGCTCCGCGGGGACTAGCGGGAGTAGCACAGATACGCAGTATTTT.

The chain links TRBV30 to TRBJ1-3, with a possible D match to TRBD1 (5 bases). The CDR3 loop spans 14 amino acids. The V end was cut by 4 bases, the J end by 6 bases, with 16 bases between. Looked up from germline, CDR1 is GTSNPN and CDR2 is SVGIG (reference sequence). The CDR3 region is CAWKGQALENTIYF. CDR3 nucleotide sequence: TGTGCCTGGAAGGGGCAGGCCCTCGAAAACACCATATATTTT.

The V gene is TRBV29-1, the J gene TRBJ1-3, with a tentative D call TRBD1 (6 bases). The CDR3 totals 17 residues. Germline V gene data show CDR1 as SQVTM and CDR2 as ANQGSEA. V lost 3 bases and J lost 0, with 18 bases in between. Here the CDR3 reads CSVEVDSPTISGNTIYF. The CDR3 nucleotides are TGCAGCGTTGAGGTGGACAGTCCCACTATCTCTGGAAACACCATATATTTT.

The chain is built from TRBV27 and TRBJ2-7; TRBD2 is a possible D gene (6 bases). Germline CDR1 reads MNHEY; CDR2 reads SMNVEV (reference sequence). The V end lost 4 bases, the J end lost 4 bases, and 11 bases lay between the germline ends. The CDR3 runs 13 residues. CDR3 protein: CASSSGLFYEQYF. In DNA, the CDR3 is TGTGCCAGCAGTTCGGGACTTTTTTACGAGCAGTACTTC.

The genes are TRBV6-5 and TRBJ2-7, with unresolved D. Germline V gene lookup returns CDR1 MNHEY and CDR2 SVGAGI. This CDR3 is 14 amino acids long. V was clipped by 4 bases and J by 3 bases, with 13 bases between them. The CDR3 is CASSFLWSGYEQYF. The CDR3 region has the DNA TGTGCCAGCAGTTTCTTATGGTCGGGCTACGAGCAGTACTTC.

This clone occurred once. No conserved phenylalanine or tryptophan ends this CDR3, so it is likely a read error. The limits of the CDR3 on the DNA are not certain, so only TCRdb's listed CDR3 is given. This chain uses TRBV27 with TRBJ2-3; the table's D call, TRBD2, has no DNA check behind it. CDR1 is MNHEY and CDR2 is SMNVEV in the germline V gene (reference sequence). The CDR3 is 17 residues long, counting both termini. The CDR3 sequence is CASKLAGYPDSRSILTH.

This rearrangement joins TRBV7-6 to TRBJ1-1; D gene unclear. Trimming took off 5 bases at V and 1 base at J, with 8 bases between the two ends. This CDR3 has 13 amino acids. CDR1 is SGHVS and CDR2 is FNYEAQ in the germline V gene. The chain's CDR3 is CASSQITNTEAFF. CDR3 coding DNA: TGTGCCAGCAGCCAGATCACGAACACTGAAGCTTTCTTT.

This clone was observed once. This chain links TRBV5-1 with TRBJ1-2; possibly TRBD1 for D (6 bases). The CDR3 is made up of 17 amino acids. Trimming cost V 4 bases and J 2 bases, with 21 bases left between them. Germline V gene sequence: CDR1 SGHRS, CDR2 YFSETQ. The CDR3: CASSPPSDRRLNYGYTF. CDR3 coding DNA: TGCGCCAGCAGCCCTCCGTCAGACAGGAGACTAAACTATGGCTACACCTTC.

The rearrangement joins TRBV25-1 to TRBJ2-5, with 9 bases aligning to TRBD1. From germline, CDR1 is MGHDK and CDR2 SYGVNS. V dropped 7 bases and J dropped 4; count of bases not matched to a gene: 10. The CDR3 is 15 residues long. The CDR3 is CASNSGQGRGETQYF. Written as DNA, the CDR3 is TGTGCCAGCAACTCGGGACAGGGCAGGGGAGAGACCCAGTACTTC.

This chain uses TRBV7-9 with TRBJ2-1; D is possibly TRBD2 (6 bases). Germline V gene lookup returns CDR1 SEHNR and CDR2 FQNEAQ (reference sequence). The CDR3 is 14 amino acids. Trimming shortened V by 1 base and J by 10 bases, and 14 bases separated the two germline ends. DNA of the CDR3: TGTGCCAGCAGCTTAGGATCGGTAGCGGCCGAGCAGTTCTTC. Amino acids: CASSLGSVAAEQFF.

The V gene is TRBV11-3, the J gene TRBJ2-7, with TRBD2 matching over 12 bases. This CDR3 spans 14 amino acids. The ends lost 7 bases at V and 4 bases at J; junction bases unmatched: 5. The V gene's germline CDR1 is SGHNT and CDR2 YENEEA. The CDR3 sequence is CASTDGTSGYEQYF. The CDR3 DNA is TGTGCCAGCACCGACGGGACTAGCGGGTACGAGCAGTACTTC.

The rearrangement links TRBV15 to TRBJ1-1; no reliable D call. This CDR3 is built from 16 residues. Germline loops: CDR1 LNHNV, CDR2 YYDKDF (reference sequence). Trimming removed 3 bases from V and 2 bases from J, with 16 bases in between. As DNA, the CDR3 is TGTGCCACCAGCAGGACGAGAGGCAGAGAAAACACTGAAGCTTTCTTT. It encodes CATSRTRGRENTEAFF.

The genes are TRBV5-1 and TRBJ2-3, with 10 bases fitting TRBD2. V lost 3 bases and J lost 2; bases outside the gene matches: 6. Germline CDR1 and CDR2: SGHRS and YFSETQ. This CDR3 region has 16 residues. Here the CDR3 DNA reads TGCGCCAGCAGCTCGACTAGCGGGCTCTTCACAGATACGCAGTATTTT. Its translation: CASSSTSGLFTDTQYF.